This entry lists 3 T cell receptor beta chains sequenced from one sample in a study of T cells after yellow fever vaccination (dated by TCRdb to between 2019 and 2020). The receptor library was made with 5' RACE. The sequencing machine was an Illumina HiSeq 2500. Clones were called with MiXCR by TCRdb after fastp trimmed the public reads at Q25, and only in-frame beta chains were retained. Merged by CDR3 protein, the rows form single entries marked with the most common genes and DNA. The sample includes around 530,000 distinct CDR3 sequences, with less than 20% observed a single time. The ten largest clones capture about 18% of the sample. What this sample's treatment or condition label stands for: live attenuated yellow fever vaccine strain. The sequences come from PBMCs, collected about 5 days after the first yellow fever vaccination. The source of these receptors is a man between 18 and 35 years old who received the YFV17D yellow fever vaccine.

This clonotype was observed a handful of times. The CDR3 here is CASTGTRGIQYF. The CDR3 DNA sequence: TGTGCCAGCACCGGGACTAGAGGCATTCAGTACTTC. The genes are TRBV6-5 and TRBJ2-4; 8 bases line up with TRBD2. With V trimmed by 7 bases and J by 9 bases, 5 bases remained unmatched. Germline CDR1 and CDR2: MNHEY and SVGAGI. The CDR3 covers 12 residues.

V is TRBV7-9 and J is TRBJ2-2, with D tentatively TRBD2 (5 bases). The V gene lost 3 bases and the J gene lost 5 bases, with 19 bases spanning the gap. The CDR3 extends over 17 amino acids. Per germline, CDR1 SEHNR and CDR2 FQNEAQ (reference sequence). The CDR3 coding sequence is TGTGCCAGCAGCTTTCGGGATTCCGGGCCAGTAACCGGGGAGCTGTTTTTT. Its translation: CASSFRDSGPVTGELFF.

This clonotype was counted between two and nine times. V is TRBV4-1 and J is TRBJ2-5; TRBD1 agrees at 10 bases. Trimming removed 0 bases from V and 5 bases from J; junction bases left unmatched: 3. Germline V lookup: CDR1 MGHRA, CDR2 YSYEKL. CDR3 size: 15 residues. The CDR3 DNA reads TGCGCCAGCAGCCAAGAGGGACAGGGGAGGGAGACCCAGTACTTC. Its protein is CASSQEGQGRETQYF.